This T cell receptor (beta chain) is from a study of PD-1 blockade in classical Hodgkin lymphoma. General observations from the study: Newly diagnosed and completely responding patients shared comparable baseline diversity. Reports indicated that newly diagnosed patients had lower baseline TCR diversity than healthy donors did. By C4D1, diversity of CD4+ TCRs had risen significantly, whereas that of CD8+ TCRs had not.

Notes on this clone: Its antigen is still unknown.

Sequenced by immunoSEQ multiplex PCR; TCRdb stores in-frame clones only, minus some. The repertoire has tens of thousands of clones, approximately 92% of them found once; the top ten carry 8%. The CDR3 sequence is 13 residues long. Germline V CDR1 and CDR2: SQVTM, ANQGSEA. The V end lost 7 bases, the J end lost 3 bases, and 16 bases lay between the germline ends. Time point meaning: cycle 4 day 1 (C4D1), after six to seven weeks of nivolumab. With no exception, relapse followed autologous stem cell transplantation in all patients, and brentuximab vedotin exposure varied. The sample consisted of peripheral blood mononuclear cells (PBMCs), taken before the fourth cycle of nivolumab. This chain connects TRBV29-1 to TRBJ2-7, with D perhaps TRBD2 (5 bases). This sequence was found in a human donor with classical Hodgkin lymphoma. The CDR3 coding sequence is TGCAGCGCCCGAGGGTCGGGGAACTACGAGCAGTACTTC. Encoded protein: CSARGSGNYEQYF.